This passage covers 23 T cell receptor beta chains from one sample sequenced in a study of control samples from healthy donors and cancer patients. Sequencing used immunoSEQ multiplex PCR; TCRdb keeps in-frame clones, though not all of them. The profile shows 150,000 or so clones, 88% of them singletons. Specimen: blood. The source of these receptors is a man between 18 and 35 years old in good health.

The chain employs TRBV7-2 and TRBJ1-6, with TRBD1 matching over 7 bases. Germline V gives CDR1 SGHTA, CDR2 FQGNSA. This CDR3 comprises 15 residues. The V gene end was trimmed by 5 bases and the J gene end by 7 bases; junction bases not matched to a gene: 8. The CDR3 is CASSQTGTANSPLHF. The CDR3 nucleotides are TGTGCCAGCAGCCAGACCGGGACAGCAAATTCACCCCTCCACTTT.

This chain links TRBV6-1 with TRBJ2-4, with D possibly TRBD2 on 6 matching bases. The CDR3 covers 16 residues. Germline lookup yields CDR1 MNHNS and CDR2 SASEGT. V was clipped by 4 bases and J by 0 bases, with 13 bases between them. CDR3 in amino acids: CASSGGGYLAKNIQYF. CDR3 coding DNA: TGTGCCAGCAGTGGGGGAGGCTACCTAGCCAAAAACATTCAGTACTTC.

This clone was seen only once. The J gene is TRBJ1-2, the V gene TRBV5-1; 7 positions match TRBD1. This CDR3 region has 14 residues. The germline CDR1 and CDR2 sequences are SGHRS and YFSETQ. The ends lost 4 bases at V and 6 bases at J; junction bases unmatched: 9. The CDR3 DNA is TGCGCCAGCAGCCGATACAGGGGCGCAGATGGCTACACCTTC. Translating gives CASSRYRGADGYTF.

CDR3 sequence reads: CASSWGTLNTGELFF. DNA of the CDR3: TGTGCCAGCAGTTGGGGGACCTTGAACACCGGGGAGCTGTTTTTT. The V and J genes are TRBV6-2 or TRBV6-3 and TRBJ2-2; D is perhaps TRBD1 or TRBD2 (5 bases each). Germline lookup yields CDR1 MNHEY and CDR2 SVGEGT. Trimming took off 4 bases at V and 1 base at J, with 10 bases between the two ends. The CDR3 sequence is 15 residues long.

This rearrangement joins TRBV28 to TRBJ1-1, with D unresolved. Trimming stripped 1 base from V and 5 bases from J, with 8 bases between. The CDR3 sequence is 13 residues long. CDR1 is MDHEN and CDR2 is SYDVKM in the germline V gene. The CDR3: CASSLFRGTEAFF. The CDR3 DNA reads TGTGCCAGCAGTTTATTCAGAGGGACTGAAGCTTTCTTT.

There are a few counts of this clone. The chain recombines TRBV7-2 with TRBJ2-2; possible D gene TRBD2, 5 bases. V shed 5 bases and J shed 4 bases, with 8 bases lying between them. Per germline, CDR1 SGHTA and CDR2 FQGNSA. This CDR3 region has 13 residues. The chain's CDR3 is CASSREVTGELFF. The CDR3 DNA sequence: TGTGCCAGCAGCCGGGAAGTCACCGGGGAGCTGTTTTTT. Full variable domain (outside the CDR3, taken from reference TRBV7-2 and TRBJ2-2): GAGVSQSPSNKVTEKGKDVELRCDPISGHTALYWYRQSLGQGLEFLIYFQGNSAPDKSGLPSDRFSAERTGGSVSTLTIQRTQQEDSAVYLCASSREVTGELFFGEGSRLTVL.

The J gene is TRBJ2-1, the V gene TRBV27; D not certain. Germline-derived CDR1 and CDR2 are MNHEY and SMNVEV (reference sequence). CDR3 length: 11 amino acids. Deletions cut 6 bases from V and 9 bases from J, with 9 bases between. Here the CDR3 reads CASSLDSEQFF. CDR3 nucleotide sequence: TGTGCCAGCAGCCTTGATAGTGAGCAGTTCTTC.

The chain is built from TRBV19 and TRBJ1-6; D perhaps matches TRBD1 (6 bases). This CDR3 is built from 14 residues. Germline CDR1 LNHDA, CDR2 SQIVND (reference sequence). Trimming removed 6 bases from V and 5 bases from J, with 11 bases in between. This chain's CDR3 is CASSRQVDNSPLHF. For the CDR3, the DNA is TGTGCCAGTAGCCGACAGGTTGATAATTCACCCCTCCACTTT.

This clone was seen just once. The rearrangement uses TRBV30 and TRBJ1-2; 7 nucleotides line up with TRBD1. Germline V gene sequence: CDR1 GTSNPN, CDR2 SVGIG (reference sequence). The CDR3 spans 16 residues. V was pared by 0 bases and J by 3 bases, with 10 bases of the junction left unmatched. CDR3 region: CAWSVLGRGLDYGYTF. CDR3 in DNA: TGTGCCTGGAGTGTACTCGGGAGGGGGCTGGACTATGGCTACACCTTC.

The V gene is TRBV6-2 or TRBV6-3, the J gene TRBJ1-1; TRBD1 aligns across 7 bases. Trimming cost V 6 bases and J 4 bases; bases outside gene matches: 8. The CDR3 consists of 14 residues. Germline-derived CDR1 and CDR2 are MNHEY and SVGEGT. This chain's CDR3 is CASSRTGDATEAFF. The DNA for the CDR3 is TGTGCCAGCAGCCGAACAGGGGACGCCACTGAAGCTTTCTTT.

Only a few counts were recorded for this clone. This CDR3 reads CASSLHGGGEAFF. The CDR3, as DNA: TGCGCCAGCAGCCTTCACGGGGGGGGTGAAGCTTTCTTT. The chain carries TRBV4-1 and TRBJ1-1; tentatively, D is TRBD1 (5 bases). Trimming took 4 bases from V and 7 from J, leaving 13 bases between them. From germline, CDR1 is MGHRA and CDR2 YSYEKL. The CDR3 has 13 residues.

V usage is TRBV2 and J usage is TRBJ2-7; no clear D. The V end was cut by 3 bases, the J end by 6 bases, with 18 bases between. Per the germline V gene, CDR1 is SNHLY and CDR2 is FYNNEI. The CDR3 runs 15 residues. The CDR3 nucleotides are TGTGCCAGCAGTGATCGAGTAGCTCTGTCTCGCGAGCAGTACTTC. As protein: CASSDRVALSREQYF.

The chain recombines TRBV7-9 with TRBJ1-2; D uncertain. The CDR3 has 14 residues. The V gene's germline CDR1 is SEHNR and CDR2 FQNEAQ (reference sequence). V dropped 3 bases and J dropped 0 bases, with 8 bases sitting between them. CDR3: CASSLGEANYGYTF. In nucleotides, the CDR3 is TGTGCCAGCAGCTTGGGCGAAGCTAACTATGGCTACACCTTC.

This chain connects TRBV5-4 to TRBJ2-3; 10 bases match TRBD1. The germline V gene has CDR1 SGHNT and CDR2 YYREEE (reference sequence). The CDR3 consists of 14 residues. J was trimmed by 5 bases and V by 7 bases; bases with no gene match: 7. Written as DNA, the CDR3 is TGTGCCAGCGCCGGGACAGGGGTTGGAGATACGCAGTATTTT. As protein: CASAGTGVGDTQYF.

The CDR3 DNA reads as TGCGCCAGCAGCCAAGTTGGGGGGATAGGTCAGCCCCAGCATTTT. Translated: CASSQVGGIGQPQHF. The chain couples TRBV4-3 to TRBJ1-5; D is perhaps TRBD1 (5 bases). This CDR3 region has 15 residues. Germline loops: CDR1 LGHNA, CDR2 YSLEER. The ends were cut back, 1 base at V and 6 bases at J, with 13 bases in the middle.

The rearrangement uses TRBV7-9 and TRBJ2-7, with TRBD1 matching over 7 bases. CDR1 is SEHNR and CDR2 is FQNEAQ in the germline V gene (reference sequence). V trimming: 0 bases; J trimming: 2 bases; junction bases outside the gene matches: 1. The CDR3 covers 14 residues. This CDR3 reads CASSLAGGPYEQYF. CDR3 in DNA: TGTGCCAGCAGCTTAGCAGGGGGCCCCTACGAGCAGTACTTC.

V and J are TRBV4-2 and TRBJ2-2, with TRBD2 matching over 10 bases. CDR1 is LGHNA, CDR2 YNFKEQ, per germline. Trimming took 0 bases from V and 4 from J; bases not matched to a gene: 11. This CDR3 is built from 19 residues. The CDR3 spells CASSQELVAGGPGTGELFF. The CDR3 DNA reads TGTGCCAGCAGCCAAGAACTCGTAGCGGGGGGTCCGGGCACCGGGGAGCTGTTTTTT.

CDR3 in amino acids: CASSERQGSPTNEKLFF. CDR3 DNA sequence: TGTGCCAGCAGCGAAAGACAGGGGTCTCCAACTAATGAAAAACTGTTTTTT. The V call is TRBV5-6, the J call TRBJ1-4, with 8 bases matching TRBD1. Losses at the gene ends were 4 bases for V and 0 bases for J; bases not matched to a gene: 8. Germline lookup yields CDR1 SGHDT and CDR2 YYEEEE. This CDR3 comprises 17 residues.

J is TRBJ2-3 and V is TRBV6-2 or TRBV6-3; the D gene could be TRBD1 or TRBD2 (5 bases each). The CDR3 contains 16 residues. Germline V lookup: CDR1 MNHEY, CDR2 SVGEGT. Trimming shortened V by 4 bases and J by 1 base, and 15 bases separated the two germline ends. As DNA, the CDR3 is TGTGCCAGCAGTTGGGATCGACGGGGCCGCACAGATACGCAGTATTTT. Translating it yields CASSWDRRGRTDTQYF.

The chain carries TRBV9 and TRBJ1-6; maybe TRBD1 (6 bases). This CDR3 comprises 15 residues. In germline, CDR1 is SGDLS, CDR2 YYNGEE. Trimming shortened V by 3 bases and J by 3 bases, and 10 bases separated the two germline ends. Written as DNA, the CDR3 is TGTGCCAGCAGCGAGTCGACAGGCTATAATTCACCCCTCCACTTT. Protein sequence: CASSESTGYNSPLHF.

The chain employs TRBV10-3 and TRBJ1-1; possible D gene TRBD1, 6 bases. Looked up from germline, CDR1 is ENHRY and CDR2 is SYGVKD. V lost 5 bases and J 11 bases, leaving 15 bases between the germline ends. CDR3 length: 12 residues. This chain's CDR3 is CAISPGEWVAFF. CDR3 in DNA: TGTGCCATCAGTCCAGGGGAGTGGGTCGCTTTCTTT.

The chain recombines TRBV19 with TRBJ2-5, with D maybe TRBD2 (5 bases). Germline lookup yields CDR1 LNHDA and CDR2 SQIVND (reference sequence). The CDR3 contains 12 residues. Trimming cost V 5 bases and J 3 bases, with 7 bases left between them. CDR3 bases: TGTGCCAGTAGTTCCGGGGAAGAGACCCAGTACTTC. This gives the protein CASSSGEETQYF.

The V gene is TRBV2, the J gene TRBJ2-7, with 10 bases fitting TRBD1. Germline CDR1 is SNHLY and CDR2 is FYNNEI. This CDR3 comprises 15 residues. J gave up 4 bases and V 7 bases, and 10 bases lay outside the gene matches. Here the CDR3 DNA reads TGTGCCAGCAATGGACCCGGGACAGGGGAATACGAGCAGTACTTC. Amino acid sequence: CASNGPGTGEYEQYF.